A single sample is the source of the 23 T cell receptor beta chains below, sequenced in a study of T cell changes during pregnancy in multiple sclerosis. Produced via immunoSEQ multiplex PCR; TCRdb's table is partial and in-frame only. Of 49,000 or so clones in the sample, approximately 94% were seen once. The sequences come from CD8+ T cells from peripheral blood mononuclear cells, collected before pregnancy. The receptors were gathered from a female donor with multiple sclerosis, enrolled in a pregnancy study.

The chain combines TRBV27 with TRBJ1-2; 11 bases agree with TRBD1. The CDR3 runs 13 residues. Germline V lookup: CDR1 MNHEY, CDR2 SMNVEV (reference sequence). The junction had 6 bases not matched to a gene; V was cut back by 7 bases and J by 8 bases. CDR3 bases: TGTGCCAGCACAGGACAGGGGGCCCTCGGCTACACCTTC. It translates to CASTGQGALGYTF.

The chain recombines TRBV5-1 with TRBJ1-1; 9 nucleotides align to TRBD1. This CDR3 has 14 amino acids. V dropped 4 bases and J dropped 5; count of bases not matched to a gene: 6. Germline-derived CDR1 and CDR2 are SGHRS and YFSETQ. CDR3 amino acids: CASSMTGGNTEAFF. The CDR3 DNA sequence: TGCGCCAGCAGCATGACAGGGGGAAATACTGAAGCTTTCTTT.

This chain connects TRBV5-1 to TRBJ1-4; D ambiguous. The CDR3 covers 16 residues. Trimming took 2 bases from V and 4 from J, leaving 15 bases between them. Germline V lookup: CDR1 SGHRS, CDR2 YFSETQ. The CDR3 protein is CASSFDLDGGNEKLFF. Written as DNA, the CDR3 is TGCGCCAGCAGCTTCGATCTTGATGGAGGTAATGAAAAACTGTTTTTT.

As DNA, the CDR3 is TGTGCCAGCAGCAAAGGAGGGGGACAGGGGGCGTACGAGCAGTACTTC. Amino acid sequence: CASSKGGGQGAYEQYF. The chain uses TRBV21-1 and TRBJ2-7; the table assigns TRBD1, which was not confirmed against the DNA. TRBV21-1 has pseudogene status. This CDR3 region has 16 residues.

The chain combines TRBV15 with TRBJ2-5; D remains ambiguous. V was pared by 7 bases and J by 0 bases, with 12 bases between. CDR1 LNHNV and CDR2 YYDKDF come from the germline V gene (reference sequence). The CDR3 covers 14 residues. The CDR3 reads CATTLETYQETQYF. The CDR3 bases are TGTGCCACCACCCTAGAGACTTACCAAGAGACCCAGTACTTC.

This chain connects TRBV30 to TRBJ2-7, with D perhaps matching TRBD2 (6 bases). V shed 2 bases and J shed 4 bases, with 9 bases lying between them. Germline V lookup: CDR1 GTSNPN, CDR2 SVGIG (reference sequence). The CDR3 extends over 12 amino acids. This CDR3 is CAWSHGGYEQYF. The CDR3 nucleotides are TGTGCCTGGAGTCACGGGGGATACGAGCAGTACTTC. The complete variable domain, with remaining parts taken from reference TRBV30 and TRBJ2-7, reads SQTIHQWPATLVQPVGSPLSLECTVEGTSNPNLYWYRQAAGRGLQLLFYSVGIGQISSEVPQNLSASRPQDRQFILSSKKLLLSDSGFYLCAWSHGGYEQYFGPGTRLTVT.

V gene TRBV14 combines with J gene TRBJ2-7; 9 nucleotides align to TRBD1. The CDR3 runs 14 residues. The V gene's germline CDR1 is SGHDN and CDR2 FVKESK. The V gene end was trimmed by 4 bases and the J gene end by 1 base; junction bases not matched to a gene: 2. The CDR3 region is CASSPGQGSYEQYF. As DNA, the CDR3 is TGTGCCAGCAGCCCGGGACAGGGTTCCTACGAGCAGTACTTC.

The chain is built from TRBV28 and TRBJ1-5; the match to TRBD1 covers 12 bases. The CDR3 runs 15 residues. Trimming took 4 bases from V and 6 from J; bases not matched to a gene: 4. CDR1 is MDHEN and CDR2 is SYDVKM in the germline V gene. CDR3 DNA sequence: TGTGCCAGCAGTTCCGGGACAGGGGGCTTTCAGCCCCAGCATTTT. Protein product: CASSSGTGGFQPQHF.

The CDR3 DNA is TGTGCCAGCAGTGGGGCTCTTCCCGGGACTAGCGGTTTGGATACGCAGTATTTT. This gives the protein CASSGALPGTSGLDTQYF. The chain is built from TRBV2 and TRBJ2-3; 11 bases agree with TRBD2. Germline CDR1 and CDR2: SNHLY and FYNNEI. The V and J ends lost 4 bases and 6 bases, in that order; junction bases with no gene match: 15. This CDR3 spans 18 amino acids. The whole variable domain, filled in from reference TRBV2 and TRBJ2-3, reads EPEVTQTPSHQVTQMGQEVILRCVPISNHLYFYWYRQILGQKVEFLVSFYNNEISEKSEIFDDQFSVERPDGSNFTLKIRSTKLEDSAMYFCASSGALPGTSGLDTQYFGPGTRLTVL.

The chain combines TRBV18 with TRBJ1-1; maybe TRBD1 (5 bases). This CDR3 has 15 residues. CDR1 KGHSH and CDR2 LQKENI come from the germline V gene. V lost 2 bases and J 1 base, leaving 11 bases between the germline ends. CDR3 in DNA: TGTGCCAGCTCACCAACCGACGACAGGAACACTGAAGCTTTCTTT. It encodes CASSPTDDRNTEAFF.

This sequence joins TRBV4-2 and TRBJ1-1, with a tentative D call TRBD1 (6 bases). The CDR3 extends over 16 amino acids. The V end lost 0 bases, the J end lost 1 base, and 12 bases lay between the germline ends. The germline V gene encodes CDR1 LGHNA and CDR2 YNFKEQ. The CDR3 loop is CASSQESGAGNTEAFF. The CDR3 DNA is TGTGCCAGCAGCCAAGAATCAGGGGCCGGGAACACTGAAGCTTTCTTT.

V and J are TRBV19 and TRBJ2-7, with 7 bases lining up with TRBD1. CDR1 LNHDA and CDR2 SQIVND come from the germline V gene (reference sequence). V lost 4 bases to trimming and J lost 2 bases; unmatched junction nucleotides: 5. The CDR3 runs 14 residues. The CDR3 region is CASSKGDSTYEQYF. Here the CDR3 DNA reads TGTGCCAGTAGTAAGGGGGACAGCACCTACGAGCAGTACTTC.

The V and J genes are TRBV7-6 and TRBJ1-2; D possibly corresponds to TRBD1 (5 bases). The germline gives CDR1 SGHVS, CDR2 FNYEAQ. The CDR3 runs to 14 residues. Deletions cut 7 bases from V and 1 base from J, with 13 bases between. CDR3 bases: TGTGCCAGCATCACTGACAGTTTTAACTATGGCTACACCTTC. It yields the protein CASITDSFNYGYTF.

This rearrangement joins TRBV5-1 to TRBJ1-5, with TRBD1 as a possible D gene (6 bases). CDR3 length equals 15 residues. V was pared by 1 base and J by 2 bases, with 10 bases between. CDR1 and CDR2 (germline): SGHRS, YFSETQ. The CDR3, as DNA: TGCGCCAGCAGCTTGTTCACAGGGCGCAATCAGCCCCAGCATTTT. The encoded protein is CASSLFTGRNQPQHF.

This chain uses TRBV6-5 with TRBJ2-7, with 7 bases aligning to TRBD1. Germline V lookup: CDR1 MNHEY, CDR2 SVGAGI. Trimming removed 6 bases from V and 0 bases from J; junction bases left unmatched: 8. This CDR3 is built from 15 residues. The DNA for the CDR3 is TGTGCCAGCAGCAAGGGGGCAGGGAACTCCTACGAGCAGTACTTC. This translates into CASSKGAGNSYEQYF.

The V call is TRBV27, the J call TRBJ2-7, with D possibly matching TRBD2 (5 bases). Germline values: CDR1 MNHEY, CDR2 SMNVEV (reference sequence). The V end was cut by 3 bases, the J end by 3 bases, with 9 bases between. The CDR3 loop spans 13 amino acids. The CDR3 nucleotides read TGTGCCAGCAGTTTTGAGGCGGGCTACGAGCAGTACTTC. Protein: CASSFEAGYEQYF.

This chain uses TRBV5-6 with TRBJ2-3; 11 positions match TRBD2. The CDR3 covers 17 residues. CDR1 and CDR2 from the germline V gene are SGHDT and YYEEEE. With 6 bases clipped from V and 2 bases from J, the junction kept 11 bases outside the gene matches. The CDR3 DNA reads TGTGCCAGCACTCGTGACCCGGGACTAGCGGACACAGATACGCAGTATTTT. It translates to CASTRDPGLADTDTQYF.

V and J are TRBV18 and TRBJ2-2; 13 nucleotides line up with TRBD2. The junction had 12 bases not matched to a gene; V was cut back by 5 bases and J by 6 bases. The length of the CDR3 is 18 residues. The germline gives CDR1 KGHSH, CDR2 LQKENI. The CDR3 loop is CASSLQATSGRAPGELFF. In DNA, the CDR3 is TGTGCCAGCTCATTACAAGCAACTAGCGGGAGGGCACCCGGGGAGCTGTTTTTT.

This sequence joins TRBV5-1 and TRBJ2-1; TRBD2 aligns across 7 bases. V shed 0 bases and J 5 bases; nucleotides not matched to a gene: 5. The germline V gene encodes CDR1 SGHRS and CDR2 YFSETQ. CDR3 length equals 15 residues. The chain's CDR3 is CASSLVGRAHNEQFF. The CDR3 coding sequence is TGCGCCAGCAGCTTGGTTGGGAGGGCCCACAATGAGCAGTTCTTC.

Note on this clone: Compared with germline, one end of the junction differs, possibly owing to a read error. The chain employs TRBV6-1 and TRBJ2-1; D is unclear. The germline gives CDR1 MNHNS, CDR2 SASEGT. This CDR3 has 12 amino acids. The CDR3 bases are TGTGCCAGCAGACTCTACTACGATGAGCAGTTCTTC. This translates into CASRLYYDEQFF.

This CDR3 reads CASSQEGGRVQYF. Written as DNA, the CDR3 is TGCGCCAGCAGCCAAGAGGGGGGGAGGGTTCAGTACTTC. The J gene is TRBJ2-4, the V gene TRBV4-1, with 7 nucleotides matching TRBD2. The V and J ends lost 0 bases and 11 bases, in that order; junction bases with no gene match: 4. CDR3 length equals 13 residues. Germline CDR1 and CDR2: MGHRA and YSYEKL.

This clone was counted once. The chain carries TRBV13 and TRBJ2-5, with TRBD2 identical over 12 bases. Germline trimming cut 1 base from V and 4 bases from J; bases unmatched to any gene: 4. The germline CDR1 and CDR2 sequences are PRHDT and FYEKMQ (reference sequence). The CDR3 extends over 16 amino acids. CDR3: CASSLASGRVRETQYF. The CDR3 DNA reads as TGTGCCAGCAGCTTAGCTAGCGGGAGGGTTAGAGAGACCCAGTACTTC.

The chain carries TRBV28 and TRBJ2-5, with D possibly matching TRBD1 (6 bases). The germline V gene encodes CDR1 MDHEN and CDR2 SYDVKM. The CDR3 length is 14 residues. Trimming pared 6 bases from V and 0 bases from J, leaving 11 bases between. The CDR3 protein is CASSPGEYQETQYF. CDR3 sequence (DNA): TGTGCCAGCAGCCCAGGGGAGTACCAAGAGACCCAGTACTTC.